This T cell receptor beta chain was found in a study of CD8 T cells in Susac syndrome (dated by TCRdb to between 2018 and 2021). In the study overall: The study used repertoire sequencing to test whether antigen drove CD8+ T cell activation and differentiation in Susac syndrome. Overall study results and their limits: The number of individuals in the TCR sequencing and HLA analysis was recognized as being relatively small.

A remark on this clonotype: This receptor's antigen is unknown. One base away there is no much larger clone; base qualities are not given.

The CDR3 holds 15 amino acids from the cysteine to the phenylalanine. Only the CDR3 part of the read is kept: 45 bases, read in frame from the first base. For CDR1 and CDR2, the germline V gene lists SGHRS and YFSETQ. The V and J ends are trimmed by 4 bases and 8 bases, leaving 19 bases between them. RNA was extracted using the RNeasy kit, and roughly 0.5 to 1 microgram was reverse transcribed with random hexamers. The immunoSEQ multiplex PCR assay, which covers 54 Vbeta and 13 Jbeta segments, was used to amplify TCR beta CDR3 regions. Bias from PCR amplification was corrected by using a synthetic template baseline for primer optimization and for computational correction. The authors' pipeline ran thus. Reads were annotated to V, D and J genes according to IMGT and were analyzed with immunoSEQ Analyzer, with only productive sequences retained. To calculate clonality, Shannon entropy was normalized by log2 of the number of productive unique sequences and then subtracted from one. For each patient and control, public and private clones were evaluated within the 100 most prevalent clones. A clone was defined as Susac-specific if it was absent from the healthy and MS cohorts, from over a thousand published viral clones and from other ImmuneACCESS disease sequences. TCRdb itself trimmed the public reads at Q25 with fastp, ran MiXCR and retained productive beta chains. Rows are combined by CDR3 protein, so each entry shows the most common genes and DNA. V and J calls and clone size were set by TCRdb, not the authors. A total of some 110,000 distinct CDR3 sequences appear in this sample, more than 85% of them only once. The ten largest clones take up 0.085% to 0.095% of the sample.

Peripheral blood CD8+ and CD4+ T cells from healthy donors, Susac syndrome patients and multiple sclerosis patients were profiled by high-throughput TCR beta sequencing. The multiple sclerosis controls were treatment-naive patients who had stable or active relapsing-remitting disease and met the revised McDonald criteria. Bulk CD8+ and CD4+ T cells were purified by magnetic negative isolation, whereas CD8+ TEMRA cells were enriched by FACS. Blood was collected in EDTA tubes and processed within 24 hours, with PBMCs isolated through density gradient centrifugation. PBMCs intended for TCR sequencing were cryopreserved in liquid nitrogen and were subsequently thawed in a 37 degrees C water bath. The sorted or isolated CD4+, CD8+ and CD8+ TEMRA cells reached a purity of at least 90%.

The chain was built from TRBV5-1 and TRBJ2-1; a tentative D match to TRBD1 spans 6 bases. The receptor was derived from a human donor with multiple sclerosis. The sequenced sample consisted of CD4+ T cells from PBMCs. The nucleotide sequence reads TGCGCCAGCAGCCAGCCGGGACAACTATTAGATGAGCAGTTCTTC. It translates as CASSQPGQLLDEQFF.